These T cell receptor beta chains were read from a single sample in a study of T-cell reconstitution after alpha-beta-depleted transplantation in children. TCRdb fed the PCR reads into MiXCR, producing one record per CDR3 protein. Among approximately 400,000 distinct CDR3 sequences listed, about a sixth were seen once. Sequencing used PBMCs, mostly from graft donor cells, obtained 360 days after TCRalphabeta/CD19-depleted stem cell transplant. All receptors derive from a boy younger than two who had a stem cell transplant for Wiskott-Aldrich syndrome, so the T cells may come from the graft donor. The CDR3 runs from the conserved cysteine through the conserved F or W. D genes are given only for firm matches. The size entry is marked missing in some rows and otherwise reads once, few, many or a size class.

TRBJ2-3 - few TRBV7-2 TGTGCCAGCAGCTTCTCGCGGTACACAGATACGCAGTATTTT CASSFSRYTDTQYF
TRBJ2-1 - few TRBV6-4 TGTGCCAGCAGTGACACGGGACGGTCTATTAACAATGAGCAGTTCTTC CASSDTGRSINNEQFF
TRBJ2-6 - few TRBV6-5 TGTGCCAGCAGCCATACCCCAGGGAGCGCCGTCCTGACTTTC CASSHTPGSAVLTF
TRBJ2-1 TRBD2 - TRBV7-6 TGTGCCAGCAGCTTGGATCTAGCGGGAGTTGAGCAGTTCTTC CASSLDLAGVEQFF
TRBJ2-1 - many TRBV2 TGTGCCAGCAGTGTGGGACTCTACAATGAGCAGTTCTTC CASSVGLYNEQFF
TRBJ2-7 - few TRBV2 TGTGCCAGCAGTGAAATTGTGGTGGAGCAGTACTTC CASSEIVVEQYF
TRBJ2-3 - - TRBV5-1 TGCGCCAGCAGCTTCGTTACAATCCTCGGGGATACGCAGTATTTT CASSFVTILGDTQYF
TRBJ2-7 - - TRBV12-3/TRBV12-4 TGTGCCAGCAGAGACCCAAGTAAGGTGCAGTACTTC CASRDPSKVQYF
TRBJ2-5 TRBD1 few TRBV7-8 TGTGCCAGCAGCTTAGGGCGCTACAGGGGGCAAGAGACCCAGTACTTC CASSLGRYRGQETQYF
TRBJ2-7 TRBD1 few TRBV29-1 TGCAGCGTTGGCGGGGACAGGATTGACTACGAGCAGTACTTC CSVGGDRIDYEQYF
TRBJ2-5 - few TRBV2 TGTGCCAGCAGTGAGGAGACTAACCGCCAAGAGACCCAGTACTTC CASSEETNRQETQYF
TRBJ2-2 - many TRBV11-2 TGTGCCAGCAGCTTAGTCCTCTACACCGGGGAGCTGTTTTTT CASSLVLYTGELFF
TRBJ2-1 - - TRBV5-1 TGCGCCAGCAGCCCAACGACAGGGAGGAATGAGCAGTTCTTC CASSPTTGRNEQFF
TRBJ2-3 TRBD1 once TRBV30 TGTGCTCGACAGGGATACACAGATACGCAGTATTTT CARQGYTDTQYF
TRBJ2-5 - - TRBV12-3/TRBV12-4 TGTGCCAGCAGCTCCGGACTACCCAGGGAGACCCAGTACTTC CASSSGLPRETQYF
TRBJ2-2 TRBD1 - TRBV7-2 TGTGCCAGCAGCGTGGACAGGGTCGGCACCGGGGAGCTGTTTTTT CASSVDRVGTGELFF
TRBJ2-7 - few TRBV28 TGTGCCAGCAGTTTGAACAGGGGGGGTGCCTACGAGCAGTACTTC CASSLNRGGAYEQYF
TRBJ1-6 - - TRBV2 TGTGCCAGCAGTGGGGGGACTCACGACCCCCTCCACTTT CASSGGTHDPLHF
TRBJ1-1 - - TRBV28 TGTGCCAGCAGTTTTGCGGGTTTTGAAGCTTTCTTT CASSFAGFEAFF
TRBJ2-1 TRBD2 - TRBV20-1 TGCAGTGCTAGAGTAGCGGGGTCAAGCTCCTACAATGAGCAGTTCTTC CSARVAGSSSYNEQFF
TRBJ2-2 - few TRBV6-5 TGTGCCAGCTACTCGGGGGCCGGGGAGCTGTTTTTT CASYSGAGELFF
TRBJ2-6 - - TRBV2 TGTGCCAGCAGTGCTCAGACAGCCTCCAGGGCCAACGTCCTGACTTTC CASSAQTASRANVLTF
TRBJ2-1 TRBD2 few TRBV25-1 TGTGCCAGCAGTGAATCCGGACTAGCGGGGGGCCGCCGACTGAATGAGCAGTTCTTC CASSESGLAGGRRLNEQFF
TRBJ1-3 TRBD1 few TRBV4-1 TGCGCCAGCAGCCAGCCTACAGGGGAATCGGGAAACACCATATATTTT CASSQPTGESGNTIYF
TRBJ2-1 TRBD2 - TRBV5-1 TGCGCCAGCAGCGCGGGACTAGCGGAGAATGAGCAGTTCTTC CASSAGLAENEQFF
TRBJ2-1 - - TRBV5-8 TGTGCCAGCAGTTCGCAATGGGTCTCCTACAATGAGCAGTTCTTC CASSSQWVSYNEQFF
TRBJ2-1 - - TRBV5-1 TGCGCCAGCAGCTTTCGAGGGGATAGAAACAATGAGCAGTTCTTC CASSFRGDRNNEQFF
TRBJ2-5 - few TRBV6-1 TGTGCCAGCAGTGAAGGGGGCCTCAAAGAGACCCAGTACTTC CASSEGGLKETQYF
TRBJ2-5 - - TRBV7-2 TGTGCCAGCAGCTTCAGGAACCAAGAGACCCAGTACTTC CASSFRNQETQYF
TRBJ2-5 TRBD2 few TRBV10-3 TGTGCCATCAGGGACCTAGCGGAGGAGACCCAGTACTTC CAIRDLAEETQYF
TRBJ1-1 - - TRBV12-3/TRBV12-4 TGTGCCAGCAACCCAGGTGGGGTGAACACTGAAGCTTTCTTT CASNPGGVNTEAFF
TRBJ2-1 - few TRBV5-5 TGTGCCAGCAGTTACCGACCGAACGATGAGCAGTTCTTC CASSYRPNDEQFF
TRBJ2-1 TRBD2 few TRBV24-1 TGTGCCACCAGTGAGCCAACTAGCGGGAGGGCCTCTTCCTACAATGAGCAGTTCTTC CATSEPTSGRASSYNEQFF
TRBJ2-7 - - TRBV7-2 TGTGCCAGCAGCATGGGACGGACCTACGAGCAGTACTTC CASSMGRTYEQYF
TRBJ1-2 - few TRBV10-1 TGCGCCAGCAGTTTAGGTTTGGGCTATGGCTACACCTTC CASSLGLGYGYTF
TRBJ2-7 - many TRBV6-2/TRBV6-3 TGTGCCAGCAGCTCCTACGGGGGAGAGCAGTACTTC CASSSYGGEQYF
TRBJ1-4 - - TRBV5-1 TGCGCCAGCAGCCCGGACGAGTCGGAAAAACTGTTTTTT CASSPDESEKLFF
TRBJ2-7 - - TRBV5-6 TGTGCCAGCAGCGACTCGGTCTCGGGGGCCTACGAGCAGTACTTC CASSDSVSGAYEQYF
TRBJ1-6 - few TRBV12-3/TRBV12-4 TGTGCCAGCAGTCAGATCAGGAATTCACCCCTCCACTTT CASSQIRNSPLHF
TRBJ2-3 - few TRBV4-3 TGCGCCAGCAGCCAAGACCGGATTCTAGCCCCCGGTGATACGCAGTATTTT CASSQDRILAPGDTQYF
TRBJ1-1 - - TRBV6-2/TRBV6-3 TGTGCCAGCAGTTACTTCGGGGACGGGGGAACTGAAGCTTTCTTT CASSYFGDGGTEAFF
TRBJ2-3 TRBD2 few TRBV7-9 TGTGCCAGCAGCTTAGCTAGCGGGGTGGCTTCCACAGATACGCAGTATTTT CASSLASGVASTDTQYF
TRBJ2-4 - - TRBV2 TGTGCCAGCAGTGCTCAGGGTGCGGTAAACATTCAGTACTTC CASSAQGAVNIQYF
TRBJ2-5 - few TRBV5-1 TGCGCCAGCAGCCCAGGGGTCCAAGAGACCCAGTACTTC CASSPGVQETQYF
TRBJ2-5 TRBD2 few TRBV4-2 TGTGCCAGCAGCTCCAGGACTAGCGGGGGGGCCGGGGAGACCCAGTACTTC CASSSRTSGGAGETQYF
TRBJ1-4 - few TRBV7-2 TGTGCCAGCAGCTTAGGTGGGGGAGCTAATGAAAAACTGTTTTTT CASSLGGGANEKLFF
TRBJ2-1 - - TRBV7-2 TGTGCCAGCAGCTTATCCGGGCGCATCAATGAGCAGTTCTTC CASSLSGRINEQFF
TRBJ2-3 - few TRBV7-9 TGTGCCAGCAGCTTAAGGAGAATGGGGGGCACAGATACGCAGTATTTT CASSLRRMGGTDTQYF
TRBJ2-1 - - TRBV20-1 TGCAGTGCTAGAAGGCCGGTACAGGGCATGAATGAGCAGTTCTTC CSARRPVQGMNEQFF
TRBJ2-5 - few TRBV7-9 TGTGCCAGCAGCTTATTTGCCGTAGAGGGGGAGACCCAGTACTTC CASSLFAVEGETQYF